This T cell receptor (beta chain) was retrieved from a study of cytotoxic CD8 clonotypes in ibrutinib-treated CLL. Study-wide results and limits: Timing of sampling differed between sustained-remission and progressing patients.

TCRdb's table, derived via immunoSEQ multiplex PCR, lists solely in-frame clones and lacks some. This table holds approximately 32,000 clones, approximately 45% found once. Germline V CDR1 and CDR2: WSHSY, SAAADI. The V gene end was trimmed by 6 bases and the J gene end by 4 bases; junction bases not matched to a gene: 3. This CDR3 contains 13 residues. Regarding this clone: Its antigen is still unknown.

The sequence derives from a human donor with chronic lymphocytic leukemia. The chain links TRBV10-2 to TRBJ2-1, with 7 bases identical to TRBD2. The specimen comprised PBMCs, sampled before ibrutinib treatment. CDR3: CASRGSGYNEQFF. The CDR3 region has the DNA TGCGCCAGCAGGGGTAGCGGGTACAATGAGCAGTTCTTC.